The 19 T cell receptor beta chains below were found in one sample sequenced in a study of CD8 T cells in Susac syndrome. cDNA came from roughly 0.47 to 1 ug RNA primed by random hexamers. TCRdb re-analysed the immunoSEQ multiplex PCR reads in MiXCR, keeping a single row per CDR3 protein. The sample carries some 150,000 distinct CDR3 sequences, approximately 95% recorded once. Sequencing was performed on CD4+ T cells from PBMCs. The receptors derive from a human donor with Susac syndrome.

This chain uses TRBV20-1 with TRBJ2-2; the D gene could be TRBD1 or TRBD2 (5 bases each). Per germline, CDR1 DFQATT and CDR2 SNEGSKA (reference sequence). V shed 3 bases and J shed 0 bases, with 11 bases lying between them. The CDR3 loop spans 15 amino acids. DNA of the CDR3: TGCAGTGCTAGTGGTTGGGGGTCGAACACCGGGGAGCTGTTTTTT. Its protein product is CSASGWGSNTGELFF.

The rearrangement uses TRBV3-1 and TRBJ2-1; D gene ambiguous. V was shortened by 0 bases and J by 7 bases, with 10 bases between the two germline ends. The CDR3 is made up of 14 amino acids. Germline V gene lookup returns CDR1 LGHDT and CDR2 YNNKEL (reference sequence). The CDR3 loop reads CASSQDRPLNEQFF. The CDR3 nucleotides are TGTGCCAGCAGCCAAGATCGCCCGTTGAATGAGCAGTTCTTC.

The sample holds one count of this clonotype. CDR3: CSASPDPSYEQYF. Written as DNA, the CDR3 is TGCAGTGCTAGCCCCGACCCGTCCTACGAGCAGTACTTC. The J gene is TRBJ2-7, the V gene TRBV20-1; unclear D gene. V was pared by 3 bases and J by 1 base, with 10 bases between. The V gene's germline CDR1 is DFQATT and CDR2 SNEGSKA (reference sequence). This CDR3 is built from 13 residues.

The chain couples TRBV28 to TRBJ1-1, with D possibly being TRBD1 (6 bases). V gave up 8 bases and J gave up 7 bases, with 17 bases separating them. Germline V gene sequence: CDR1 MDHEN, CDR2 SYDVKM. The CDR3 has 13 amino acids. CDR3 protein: CASSGGGALEAFF. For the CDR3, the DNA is TGTGCCAGCTCCGGTGGGGGGGCGCTTGAAGCTTTCTTT.

CDR3 sequence (DNA): TGCAGTGCTAGTCCTGGGGGTATGGGCAATGAGCAGTTCTTC. It encodes CSASPGGMGNEQFF. The genes are TRBV20-1 and TRBJ2-1, with D perhaps assigned TRBD1 or TRBD2 (5 bases each). Germline V gene data show CDR1 as DFQATT and CDR2 as SNEGSKA (reference sequence). Trimming took 3 bases from V and 6 from J, leaving 15 bases between them. This CDR3 region has 14 residues.

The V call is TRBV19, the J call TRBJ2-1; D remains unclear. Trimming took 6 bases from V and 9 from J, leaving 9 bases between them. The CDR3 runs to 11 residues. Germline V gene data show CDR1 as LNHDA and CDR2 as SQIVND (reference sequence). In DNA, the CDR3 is TGTGCCAGTAGCAACCCGGGTGAGCAGTTCTTC. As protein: CASSNPGEQFF. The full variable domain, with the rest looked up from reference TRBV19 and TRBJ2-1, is DGGITQSPKYLFRKEGQNVTLSCEQNLNHDAMYWYRQDPGQGLRLIYYSQIVNDFQKGDIAEGYSVSREKKESFPLTVTSAQKNPTAFYLCASSNPGEQFFGPGTRLTVL.

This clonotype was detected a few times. The CDR3: CSAAQGNQPQHF. CDR3 nucleotide sequence: TGCAGTGCTGCTCAGGGAAATCAGCCCCAGCATTTT. The chain is built from TRBV20-1 and TRBJ1-5; maybe TRBD1 (5 bases). Germline CDR1 and CDR2: DFQATT and SNEGSKA (reference sequence). This CDR3 has 12 amino acids. The germline V and J ends were trimmed by 5 bases and 4 bases, with 9 bases remaining between them.

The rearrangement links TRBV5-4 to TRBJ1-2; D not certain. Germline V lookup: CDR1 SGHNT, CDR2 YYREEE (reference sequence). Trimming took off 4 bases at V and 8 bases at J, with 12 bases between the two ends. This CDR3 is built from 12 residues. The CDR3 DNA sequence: TGTGCCAGCAGCCCGGACTCATGGGGCTACACCTTC. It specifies CASSPDSWGYTF.

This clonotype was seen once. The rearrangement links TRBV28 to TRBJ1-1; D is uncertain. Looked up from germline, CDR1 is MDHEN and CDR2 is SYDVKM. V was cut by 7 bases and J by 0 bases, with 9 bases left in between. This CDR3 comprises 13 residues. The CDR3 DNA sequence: TGTGCCAGCAATAACGGCCTGAACACTGAAGCTTTCTTT. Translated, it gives CASNNGLNTEAFF.

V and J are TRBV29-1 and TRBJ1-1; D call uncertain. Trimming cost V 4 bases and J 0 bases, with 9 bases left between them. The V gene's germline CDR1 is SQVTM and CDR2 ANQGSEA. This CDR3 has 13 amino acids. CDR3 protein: CSVVGLLNTEAFF. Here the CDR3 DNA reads TGCAGCGTTGTGGGGTTGTTGAACACTGAAGCTTTCTTT.

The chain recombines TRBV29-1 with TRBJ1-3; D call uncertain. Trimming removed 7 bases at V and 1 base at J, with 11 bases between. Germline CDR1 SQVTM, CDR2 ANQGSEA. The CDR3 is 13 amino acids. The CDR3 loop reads CSASWTSGNTIYF. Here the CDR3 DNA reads TGCAGCGCTTCATGGACGTCTGGAAACACCATATATTTT.

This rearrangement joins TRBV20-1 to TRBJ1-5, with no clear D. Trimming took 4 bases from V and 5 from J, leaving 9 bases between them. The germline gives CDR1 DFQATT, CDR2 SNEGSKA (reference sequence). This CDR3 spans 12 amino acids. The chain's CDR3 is CSATSLDQPQHF. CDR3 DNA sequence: TGCAGTGCTACTTCCTTAGATCAGCCCCAGCATTTT.

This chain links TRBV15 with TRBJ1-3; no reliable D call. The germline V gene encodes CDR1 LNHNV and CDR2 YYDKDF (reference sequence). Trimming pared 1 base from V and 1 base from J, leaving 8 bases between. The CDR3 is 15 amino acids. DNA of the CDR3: TGTGCCACCAGCAGAGTTCGGGGTTCTGGAAACACCATATATTTT. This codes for CATSRVRGSGNTIYF.

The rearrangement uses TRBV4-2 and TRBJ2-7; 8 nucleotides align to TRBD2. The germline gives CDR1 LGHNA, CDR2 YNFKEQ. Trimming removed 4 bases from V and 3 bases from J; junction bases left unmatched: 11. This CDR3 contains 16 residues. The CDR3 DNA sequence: TGTGCCAGCAGCCCTACTAGCGGACCCTACCTCTACGAGCAGTACTTC. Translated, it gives CASSPTSGPYLYEQYF.

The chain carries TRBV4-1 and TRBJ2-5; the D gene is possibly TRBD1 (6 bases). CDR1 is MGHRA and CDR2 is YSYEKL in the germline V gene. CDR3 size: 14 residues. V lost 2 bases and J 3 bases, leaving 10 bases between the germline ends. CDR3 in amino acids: CASSQTGSKETQYF. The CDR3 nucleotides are TGCGCCAGCAGCCAAACAGGGTCTAAAGAGACCCAGTACTTC.

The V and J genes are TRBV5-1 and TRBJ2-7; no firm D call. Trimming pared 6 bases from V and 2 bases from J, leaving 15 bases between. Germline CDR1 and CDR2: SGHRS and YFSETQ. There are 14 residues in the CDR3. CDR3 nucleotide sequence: TGCGCCAGCAAAGCACTGTTTGAGGCCTACGAGCAGTACTTC. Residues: CASKALFEAYEQYF.

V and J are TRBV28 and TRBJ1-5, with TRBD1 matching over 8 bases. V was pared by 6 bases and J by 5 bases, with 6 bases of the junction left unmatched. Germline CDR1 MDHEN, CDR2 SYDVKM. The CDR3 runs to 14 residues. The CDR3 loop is CASSSPTGDQPQHF. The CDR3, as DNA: TGTGCCAGCAGCTCGCCGACAGGGGATCAGCCCCAGCATTTT.

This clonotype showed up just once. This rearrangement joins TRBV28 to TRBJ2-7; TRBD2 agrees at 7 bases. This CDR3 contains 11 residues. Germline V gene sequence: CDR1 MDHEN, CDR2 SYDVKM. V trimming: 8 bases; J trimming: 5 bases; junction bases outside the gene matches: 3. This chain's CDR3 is CASRGSHEQYF. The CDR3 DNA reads TGTGCCAGCCGCGGGAGCCACGAGCAGTACTTC.

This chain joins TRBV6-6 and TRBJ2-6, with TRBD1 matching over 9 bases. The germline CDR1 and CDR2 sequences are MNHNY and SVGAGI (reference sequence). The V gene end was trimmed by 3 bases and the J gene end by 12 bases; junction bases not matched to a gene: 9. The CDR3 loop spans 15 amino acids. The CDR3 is CASSYGDRARSVLTF. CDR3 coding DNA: TGTGCCAGCAGTTATGGGGACAGGGCGCGAAGCGTCCTGACTTTC.